A selection of T cell receptor beta chains follows, all from one sample in a study of cytomegalovirus exposure and HLA in healthy donors. Assay used: immunoSEQ multiplex PCR; TCRdb lists only in-frame clones, some missing. The data hold some 200,000 clones, with about 90% observed a single time. What was sequenced was PBMCs. These receptors originate from a girl in the first two years of life in good health and CMV-seronegative. The CDR3 runs from the conserved cysteine through the conserved F or W. The D gene is left open where the match is weak. Rows give clone size only sometimes, using once, few, many, or a class for an expanded clone.

V gene	clone size	J gene	D gene	CDR3 DNA	CDR3 protein
TRBV6-5	.	TRBJ2-1	.	TGTGCCAGCGCCCCGAGCTCCTACAATGAGCAGTTCTTC	CASAPSSYNEQFF
TRBV11-2	.	TRBJ2-1	.	TGTGCCAGCAGCTTAAATTCTAGGTCCCCTGGAGATGCCTGGTTCTTC	CASSLNSRSPGDAWFF
TRBV7-9	.	TRBJ2-7	.	TGTGCCAGCAGCTTAGCGAGGGCGGGGACCCCCTACGAGCAGTACTTC	CASSLARAGTPYEQYF
TRBV5-4	.	TRBJ2-3	.	TGTGCCAGCAGAAAAGACATCACAGATACGCAGTATTTT	CASRKDITDTQYF
TRBV12-2	.	TRBJ2-6	.	TGTGCAAGTCGTCGAAAGGTCCTGGTCCAATCAGGGACTGGGGCCAACGTCCTGACTTTC	CASRRKVLVQSGTGANVLTF
TRBV5-4	few	TRBJ2-7	TRBD1	TGTGCCAGCAGCGCCCACGGGACAGTGCTCTACGAGCAGTACTTC	CASSAHGTVLYEQYF
TRBV11-3	.	TRBJ1-1	.	TGTGCCAGCAGCTTTAGGGGCACCGACACTGAAGCTTTCTTT	CASSFRGTDTEAFF
TRBV7-6	once	TRBJ2-2	TRBD1	TGTGCCAGCAGCTTAGAGGTGGGACAGGGGAACACCGGGGAGCTGTTTTTT	CASSLEVGQGNTGELFF
TRBV5-6	.	TRBJ2-7	.	TGTGCCAGCAGCTTGGCAGGACTTTCCTACGAGCAGTACTTC	CASSLAGLSYEQYF
TRBV2	.	TRBJ2-5	TRBD2	TGTGCCAGCAGTGGACTAGCGGGGGTAAGGGAGCAGTACTTC	CASSGLAGVREQYF
TRBV29-1	.	TRBJ2-4	TRBD1	TGCAGCGTTGCCGGGCTTGGGGACAGGGAAAACATTCAGTACTTC	CSVAGLGDRENIQYF
TRBV4-1	.	TRBJ2-7	.	TGCGCCAGCAGCCAAGTCGGGAACGAGCAGTACTTC	CASSQVGNEQYF
TRBV13	.	TRBJ2-7	TRBD1	TGTGCCAGCAGCCCAGGAGGGGGGACAGGAACCTACGAGCAGTACTTC	CASSPGGGTGTYEQYF
TRBV6-4	.	TRBJ2-2	.	TGTGCCAGCAGTGTGAGTGGCACCGGGGAGCTGTTTTTT	CASSVSGTGELFF
TRBV4-3	.	TRBJ1-6	.	TGCGCCAGCAGCCCCCGGGGGTCTTCACCCCTCCACTTT	CASSPRGSSPLHF
TRBV19	.	TRBJ2-7	.	TGTGCCAGTAGTATTCTAGGCAGAGCCTACGAGCAGTACTTC	CASSILGRAYEQYF
TRBV7-9	few	TRBJ1-4	.	TGTGCCAGCAGACATAAGAGGGAGACTAATGAAAAACTGTTTTTT	CASRHKRETNEKLFF
TRBV28	once	TRBJ1-2	.	TGTGCCAGCAGTTTCAGTAACTATGGCTACACCTTC	CASSFSNYGYTF
TRBV9	few	TRBJ2-3	TRBD2	TGTGCCAGCGGGCTGTCTGGCGGGAGTCTAGATACGCAGTATTTT	CASGLSGGSLDTQYF
TRBV4-3	.	TRBJ2-7	TRBD1	TGCGCCAGCAGTTTAGGGGGCGGATGGGAGCAGTACTTC	CASSLGGGWEQYF
TRBV5-4	.	TRBJ1-1	TRBD1	TGTGCCAGCAGCCCGGGACAGGAGAACACTGAAGCTTTCTTT	CASSPGQENTEAFF
TRBV27	.	TRBJ2-7	.	TGTTCCAGCGGAACTACCTACGAGCAGTACTTC	CSSGTTYEQYF
TRBV29-1	few	TRBJ2-5	.	TGCAGCGTTGAAGCTACTCAAGAGACCCAGTACTTC	CSVEATQETQYF
TRBV4-1	few	TRBJ2-7	.	TGCGCCAGCAGCCAACCCGGGACTCTCAGCTCCTACGAGCAGTACTTC	CASSQPGTLSSYEQYF
TRBV7-9	.	TRBJ2-1	.	TGTGCCAGCAGCCCTGTCTACGGCTACAATGAGCAGTTCTTC	CASSPVYGYNEQFF
TRBV6-5	.	TRBJ2-1	.	TGTGCCAGCAGATCACCGGGAAAATACAATGAGCAGTTCTTC	CASRSPGKYNEQFF
TRBV9	.	TRBJ2-2	.	TGTGCCAGCAAAGGCAGGGGGGCCGGGGAGCTGTTTTTT	CASKGRGAGELFF
TRBV13	.	TRBJ2-3	TRBD2	TGTGCCAGCAGCCCTCGTGGCGGGAGGACGGATACGCAGTATTTT	CASSPRGGRTDTQYF
TRBV5-1	.	TRBJ1-4	TRBD1	TGCGCCAGCAGTACACAGGGGGCAACTAATGAAAAACTGTTTTTT	CASSTQGATNEKLFF
TRBV2	.	TRBJ2-7	TRBD2	TGTGCCAGCAGTAAGACTAGCGGACAGGCCTACGAGCAGTACTTC	CASSKTSGQAYEQYF
TRBV14	.	TRBJ2-5	.	TGTGCCAGCAGCCAAGGTAGAACTTTCCAAGAGACCCAGTACTTC	CASSQGRTFQETQYF
TRBV29-1	.	TRBJ2-7	.	TGCAGCGTACAGGGATCGAGTACCGAGCAGTACTTC	CSVQGSSTEQYF
TRBV6-4	.	TRBJ2-1	TRBD2	TGTGCCAGCAGACCCTACCTAGCGGGGGCCTACAATGAGCAGTTCTTC	CASRPYLAGAYNEQFF
TRBV19	.	TRBJ1-2	TRBD1	TGTGCCAGTAAAACGGACAGGGATTTTAGTGGCTACACCTTC	CASKTDRDFSGYTF
TRBV2	.	TRBJ2-1	TRBD2	TGTGCCAGCAGTGTGGAACCGGGACTAGCTGCCGATGAGCAGTTCTTC	CASSVEPGLAADEQFF
TRBV7-9	once	TRBJ1-6	TRBD1	TGTGCCAGCAGCTTAAGGACAGGAGGGGGTTCACCCCTCCACTTT	CASSLRTGGGSPLHF
TRBV7-9	.	TRBJ1-6	TRBD1	TGTGCCAGCAGCAACGGACAGGCAAGTTCACCCCTCCACTTT	CASSNGQASSPLHF
TRBV6-1	.	TRBJ1-5	TRBD1	TGTGCCAGCAGTGAAACTACAGGGGGTTGGAATCAGCCCCAGCATTTT	CASSETTGGWNQPQHF
TRBV10-3	.	TRBJ2-2	TRBD2	TGTGCCATCAGCGAACTAGCGGCGAACACCGGGGAGCTGTTTTTT	CAISELAANTGELFF